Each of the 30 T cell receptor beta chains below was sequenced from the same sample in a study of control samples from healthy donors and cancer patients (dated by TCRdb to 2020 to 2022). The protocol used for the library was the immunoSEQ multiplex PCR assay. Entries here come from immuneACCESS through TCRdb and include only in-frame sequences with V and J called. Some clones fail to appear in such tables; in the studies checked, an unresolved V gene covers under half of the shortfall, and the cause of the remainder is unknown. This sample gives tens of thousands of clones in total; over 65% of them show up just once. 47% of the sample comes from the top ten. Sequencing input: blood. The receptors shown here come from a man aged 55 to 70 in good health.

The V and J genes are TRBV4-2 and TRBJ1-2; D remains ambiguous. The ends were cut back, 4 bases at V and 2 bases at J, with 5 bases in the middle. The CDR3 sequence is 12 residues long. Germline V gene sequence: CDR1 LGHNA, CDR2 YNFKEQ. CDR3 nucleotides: TGTGCCAGCAGCCCCGGCAACTATGGCTACACCTTC. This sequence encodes CASSPGNYGYTF.

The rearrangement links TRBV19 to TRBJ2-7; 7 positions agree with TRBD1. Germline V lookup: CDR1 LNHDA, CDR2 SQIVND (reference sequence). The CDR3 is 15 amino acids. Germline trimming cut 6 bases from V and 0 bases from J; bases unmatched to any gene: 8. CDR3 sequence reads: CASRDPGQSSYEQYF. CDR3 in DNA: TGTGCCAGTAGGGATCCGGGACAGAGCTCCTACGAGCAGTACTTC.

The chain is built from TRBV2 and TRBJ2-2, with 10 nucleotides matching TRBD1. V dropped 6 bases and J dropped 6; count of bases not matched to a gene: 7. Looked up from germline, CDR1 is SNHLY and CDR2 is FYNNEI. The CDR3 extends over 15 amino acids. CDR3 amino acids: CASSADRGVAGELFF. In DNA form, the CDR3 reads TGTGCCAGCAGCGCGGACAGGGGGGTCGCCGGGGAGCTGTTTTTT. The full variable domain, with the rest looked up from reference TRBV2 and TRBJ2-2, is EPEVTQTPSHQVTQMGQEVILRCVPISNHLYFYWYRQILGQKVEFLVSFYNNEISEKSEIFDDQFSVERPDGSNFTLKIRSTKLEDSAMYFCASSADRGVAGELFFGEGSRLTVL.

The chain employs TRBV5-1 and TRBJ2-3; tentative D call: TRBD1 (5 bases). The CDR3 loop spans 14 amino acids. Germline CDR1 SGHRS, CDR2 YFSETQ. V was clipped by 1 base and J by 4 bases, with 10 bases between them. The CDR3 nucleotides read TGCGCCAGCAGCTTGTCTCAGGGATCAGATACGCAGTATTTT. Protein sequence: CASSLSQGSDTQYF.

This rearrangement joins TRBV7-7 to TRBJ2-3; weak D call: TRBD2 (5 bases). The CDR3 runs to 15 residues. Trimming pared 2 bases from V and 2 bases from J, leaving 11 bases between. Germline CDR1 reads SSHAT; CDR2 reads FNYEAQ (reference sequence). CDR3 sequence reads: CASSLSTRPTDTQYF. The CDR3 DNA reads TGTGCCAGCAGCTTATCAACTAGGCCCACAGATACGCAGTATTTT.

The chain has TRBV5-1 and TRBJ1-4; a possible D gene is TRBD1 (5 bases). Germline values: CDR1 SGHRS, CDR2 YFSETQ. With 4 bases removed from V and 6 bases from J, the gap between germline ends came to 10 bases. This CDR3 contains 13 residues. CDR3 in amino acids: CASSRTGDEKLFF. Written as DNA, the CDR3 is TGCGCCAGCAGCCGGACGGGGGATGAAAAACTGTTTTTT.

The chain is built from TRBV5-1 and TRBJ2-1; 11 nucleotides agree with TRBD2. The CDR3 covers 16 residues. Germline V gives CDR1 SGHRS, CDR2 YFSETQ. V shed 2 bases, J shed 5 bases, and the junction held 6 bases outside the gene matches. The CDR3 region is CASSFLAGGGNNEQFF. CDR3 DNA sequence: TGCGCCAGCAGCTTCCTAGCGGGAGGAGGGAACAATGAGCAGTTCTTC.

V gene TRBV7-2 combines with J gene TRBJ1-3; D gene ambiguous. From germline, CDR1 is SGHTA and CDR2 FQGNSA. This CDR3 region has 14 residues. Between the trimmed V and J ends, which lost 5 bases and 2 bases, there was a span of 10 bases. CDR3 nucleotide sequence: TGTGCCAGCAGCATTTCCGGGCCTGGAAACACCATATATTTT. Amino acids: CASSISGPGNTIYF.

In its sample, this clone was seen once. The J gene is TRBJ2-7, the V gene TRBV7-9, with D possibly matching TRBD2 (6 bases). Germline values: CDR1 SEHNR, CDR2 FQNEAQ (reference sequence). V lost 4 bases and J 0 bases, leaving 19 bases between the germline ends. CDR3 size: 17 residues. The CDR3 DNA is TGTGCCAGCAGCTCTGTTCCTAGCGCGAGCATCTCCTACGAGCAGTACTTC. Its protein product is CASSSVPSASISYEQYF.

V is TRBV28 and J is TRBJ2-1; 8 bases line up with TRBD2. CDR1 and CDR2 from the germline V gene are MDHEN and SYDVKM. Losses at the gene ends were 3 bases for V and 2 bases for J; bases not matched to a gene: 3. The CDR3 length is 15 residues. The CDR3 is CASSFTSGTYNEQFF. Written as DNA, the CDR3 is TGTGCCAGCAGTTTCACTAGCGGAACCTACAATGAGCAGTTCTTC.

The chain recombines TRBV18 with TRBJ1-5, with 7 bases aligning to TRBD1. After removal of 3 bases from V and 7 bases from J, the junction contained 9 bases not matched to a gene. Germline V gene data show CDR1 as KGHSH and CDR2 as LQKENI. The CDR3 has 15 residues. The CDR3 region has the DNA TGTGCCAGCTCACCTCAGACAGGGAGGAGGCAGCCCCAGCATTTT. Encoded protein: CASSPQTGRRQPQHF. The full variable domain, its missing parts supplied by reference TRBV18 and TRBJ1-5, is NAGVMQNPRHLVRRRGQEARLRCSPMKGHSHVYWYRQLPEEGLKFMVYLQKENIIDESGMPKERFSAEFPKEGPSILRIQQVVRGDSAAYFCASSPQTGRRQPQHFGDGTRLSIL.

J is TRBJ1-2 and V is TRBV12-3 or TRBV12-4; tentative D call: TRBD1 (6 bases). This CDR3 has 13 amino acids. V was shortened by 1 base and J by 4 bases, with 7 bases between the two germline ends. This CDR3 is CASSLEGVYGYTF. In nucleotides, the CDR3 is TGTGCCAGCAGTTTAGAGGGGGTCTATGGCTACACCTTC.

CDR3 sequence: CASSLVYTHYEQYF. DNA of the CDR3: TGCGCCAGCAGCTTGGTATATACACACTACGAGCAGTACTTC. V usage is TRBV5-1 and J usage is TRBJ2-7; D is unclear. Germline lookup yields CDR1 SGHRS and CDR2 YFSETQ. V was clipped by 0 bases and J by 3 bases, with 10 bases between them. The CDR3 extends over 14 amino acids. The whole variable domain, filled in from reference TRBV5-1 and TRBJ2-7, reads KAGVTQTPRYLIKTRGQQVTLSCSPISGHRSVSWYQQTPGQGLQFLFEYFSETQRNKGNFPGRFSGRQFSNSRSEMNVSTLELGDSALYLCASSLVYTHYEQYFGPGTRLTVT.

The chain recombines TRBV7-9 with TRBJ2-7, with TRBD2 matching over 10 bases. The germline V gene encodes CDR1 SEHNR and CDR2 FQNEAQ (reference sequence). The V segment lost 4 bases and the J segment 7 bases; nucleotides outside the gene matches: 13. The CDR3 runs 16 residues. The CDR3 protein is CASSYNSGGAFREQYF. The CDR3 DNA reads TGTGCCAGCAGCTATAACAGCGGGGGGGCCTTTAGAGAGCAGTACTTC.

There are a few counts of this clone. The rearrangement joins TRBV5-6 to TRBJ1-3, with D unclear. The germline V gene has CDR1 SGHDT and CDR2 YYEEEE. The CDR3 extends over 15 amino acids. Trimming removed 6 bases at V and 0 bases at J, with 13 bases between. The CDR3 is CASTVDAFSGNTIYF. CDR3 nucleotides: TGTGCCAGCACCGTAGACGCATTCTCTGGAAACACCATATATTTT.

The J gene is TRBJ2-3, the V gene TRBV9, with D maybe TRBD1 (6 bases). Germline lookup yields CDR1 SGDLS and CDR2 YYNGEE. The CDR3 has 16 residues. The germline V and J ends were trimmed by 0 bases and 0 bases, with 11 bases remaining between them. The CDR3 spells CASSVGGQRSTDTQYF. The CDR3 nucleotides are TGTGCCAGCAGCGTAGGCGGACAGCGAAGCACAGATACGCAGTATTTT.

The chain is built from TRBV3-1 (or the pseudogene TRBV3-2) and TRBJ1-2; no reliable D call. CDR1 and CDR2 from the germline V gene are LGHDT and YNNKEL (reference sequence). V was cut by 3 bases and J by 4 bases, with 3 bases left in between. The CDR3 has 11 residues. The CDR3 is CASSQGYGYTF. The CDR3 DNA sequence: TGTGCCAGCAGCCAGGGCTATGGCTACACCTTC.

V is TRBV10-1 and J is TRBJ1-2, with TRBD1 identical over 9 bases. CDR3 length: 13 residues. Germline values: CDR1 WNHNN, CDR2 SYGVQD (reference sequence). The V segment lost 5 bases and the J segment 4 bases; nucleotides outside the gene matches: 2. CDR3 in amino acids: CASSRDRAYGYTF. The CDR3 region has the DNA TGCGCCAGCAGTCGGGACAGGGCCTATGGCTACACCTTC.

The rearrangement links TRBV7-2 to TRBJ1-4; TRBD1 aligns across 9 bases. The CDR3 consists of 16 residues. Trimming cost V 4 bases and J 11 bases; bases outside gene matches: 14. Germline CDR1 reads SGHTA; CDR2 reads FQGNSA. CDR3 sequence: CASSSRTGVGMGKLFF. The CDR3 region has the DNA TGTGCCAGCAGCTCGCGGACAGGGGTCGGGATGGGGAAACTGTTTTTT.

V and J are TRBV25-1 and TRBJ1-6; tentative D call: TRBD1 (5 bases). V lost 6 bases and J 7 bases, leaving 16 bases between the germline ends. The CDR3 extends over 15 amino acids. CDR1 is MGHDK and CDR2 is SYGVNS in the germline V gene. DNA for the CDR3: TGTGCCAGCAGAGCCCGTGAAGGGGAGAATTCACCCCTCCACTTT. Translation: CASRAREGENSPLHF.

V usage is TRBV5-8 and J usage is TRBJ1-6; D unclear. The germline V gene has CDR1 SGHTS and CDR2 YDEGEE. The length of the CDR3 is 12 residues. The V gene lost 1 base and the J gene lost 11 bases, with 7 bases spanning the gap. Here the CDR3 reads CASSLLHPPLHF. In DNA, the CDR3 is TGTGCCAGCAGCTTGCTACACCCACCCCTCCACTTT.

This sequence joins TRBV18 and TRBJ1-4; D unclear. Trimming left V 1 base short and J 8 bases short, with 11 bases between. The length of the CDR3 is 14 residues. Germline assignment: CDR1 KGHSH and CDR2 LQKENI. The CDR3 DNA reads TGTGCCAGCTCACCACTCCAAGGGAAGGAAAAACTGTTTTTT. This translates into CASSPLQGKEKLFF.

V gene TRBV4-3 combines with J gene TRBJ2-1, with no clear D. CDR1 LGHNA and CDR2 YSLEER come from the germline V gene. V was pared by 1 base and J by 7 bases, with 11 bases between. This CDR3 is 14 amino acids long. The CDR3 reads CASSQGGSGNEQFF. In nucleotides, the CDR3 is TGCGCCAGCAGCCAAGGGGGATCAGGAAATGAGCAGTTCTTC.

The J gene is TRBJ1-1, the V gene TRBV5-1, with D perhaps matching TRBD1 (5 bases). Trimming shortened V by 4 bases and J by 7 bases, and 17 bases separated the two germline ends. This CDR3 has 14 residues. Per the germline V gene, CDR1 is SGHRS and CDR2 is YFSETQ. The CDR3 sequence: CASSLEPGPNEAFF. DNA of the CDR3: TGCGCCAGCAGCCTGGAACCGGGGCCCAATGAAGCTTTCTTT.

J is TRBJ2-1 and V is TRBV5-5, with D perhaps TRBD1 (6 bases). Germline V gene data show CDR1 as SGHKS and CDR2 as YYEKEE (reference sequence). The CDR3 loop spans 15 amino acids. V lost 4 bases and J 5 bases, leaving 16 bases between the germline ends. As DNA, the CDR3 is TGTGCCAGCAGCCCGACAGGACTCGTCCACAATGAGCAGTTCTTC. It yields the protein CASSPTGLVHNEQFF.

CDR3 sequence (DNA): TGTGCCAGCAGTTCGCTCCCTGGTCTGTCTTACGCTTTCTTT. Its translation is CASSSLPGLSYAFF. The V and J genes are TRBV28 and TRBJ1-1; D is ambiguous. With 4 bases removed from V and 11 bases from J, the gap between germline ends came to 20 bases. Germline V lookup: CDR1 MDHEN, CDR2 SYDVKM. CDR3 length: 14 amino acids.

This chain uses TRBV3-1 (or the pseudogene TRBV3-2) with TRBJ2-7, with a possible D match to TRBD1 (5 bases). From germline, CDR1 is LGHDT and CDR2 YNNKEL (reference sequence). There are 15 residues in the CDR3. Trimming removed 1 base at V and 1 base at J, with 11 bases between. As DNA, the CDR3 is TGTGCCAGCAGCCAAGTTAGCAGGGCGTCCTACGAGCAGTACTTC. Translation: CASSQVSRASYEQYF.

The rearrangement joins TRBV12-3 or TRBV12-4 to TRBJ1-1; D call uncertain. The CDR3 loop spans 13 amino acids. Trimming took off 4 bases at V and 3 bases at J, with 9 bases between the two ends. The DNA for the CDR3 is TGTGCCAGCAGTTCACAGCCGTACACTGAAGCTTTCTTT. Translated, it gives CASSSQPYTEAFF.

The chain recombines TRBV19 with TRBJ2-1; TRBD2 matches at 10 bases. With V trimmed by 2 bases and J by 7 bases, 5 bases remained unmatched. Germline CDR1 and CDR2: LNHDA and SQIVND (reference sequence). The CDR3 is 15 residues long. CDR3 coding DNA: TGTGCCAGTAGTATATGGCTAGCGGGAGAGAATGAGCAGTTCTTC. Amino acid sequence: CASSIWLAGENEQFF.

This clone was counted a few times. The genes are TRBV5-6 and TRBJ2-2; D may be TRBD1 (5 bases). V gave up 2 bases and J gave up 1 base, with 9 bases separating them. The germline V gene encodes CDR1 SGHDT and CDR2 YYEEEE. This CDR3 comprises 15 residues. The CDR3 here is CASSLGHLNTGELFF. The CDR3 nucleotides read TGTGCCAGCAGCTTAGGACACTTGAACACCGGGGAGCTGTTTTTT.